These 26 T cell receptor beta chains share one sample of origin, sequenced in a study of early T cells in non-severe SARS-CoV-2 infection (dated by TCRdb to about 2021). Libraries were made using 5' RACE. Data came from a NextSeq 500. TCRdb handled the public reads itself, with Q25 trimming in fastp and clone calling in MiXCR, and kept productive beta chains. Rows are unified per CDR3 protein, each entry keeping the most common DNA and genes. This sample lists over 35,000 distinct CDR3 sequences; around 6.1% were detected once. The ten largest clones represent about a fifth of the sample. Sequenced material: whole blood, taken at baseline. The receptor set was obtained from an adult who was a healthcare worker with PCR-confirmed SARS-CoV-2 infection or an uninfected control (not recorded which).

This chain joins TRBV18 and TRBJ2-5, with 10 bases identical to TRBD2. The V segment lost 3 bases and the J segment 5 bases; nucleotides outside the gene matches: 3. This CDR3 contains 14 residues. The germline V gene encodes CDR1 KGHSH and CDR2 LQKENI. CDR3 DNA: TGTGCCAGCTCACCCGGGACTAGCGAGGAGACCCAGTACTTC. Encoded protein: CASSPGTSEETQYF.

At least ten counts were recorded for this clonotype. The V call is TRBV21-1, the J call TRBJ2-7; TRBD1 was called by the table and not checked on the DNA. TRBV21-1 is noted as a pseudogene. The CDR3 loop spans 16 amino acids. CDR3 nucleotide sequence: TGTGCCAGAACCGGACAGGGAAGGCAATACTCCTACGAGCAGTACTTC. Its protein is CARTGQGRQYSYEQYF.

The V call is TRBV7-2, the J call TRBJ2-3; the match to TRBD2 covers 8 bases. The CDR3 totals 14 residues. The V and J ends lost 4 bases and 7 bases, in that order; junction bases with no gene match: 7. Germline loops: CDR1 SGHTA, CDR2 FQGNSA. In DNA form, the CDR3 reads TGTGCCAGCAGCTCCCCCGGACTAGCTAATACGCAGTATTTT. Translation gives CASSSPGLANTQYF.

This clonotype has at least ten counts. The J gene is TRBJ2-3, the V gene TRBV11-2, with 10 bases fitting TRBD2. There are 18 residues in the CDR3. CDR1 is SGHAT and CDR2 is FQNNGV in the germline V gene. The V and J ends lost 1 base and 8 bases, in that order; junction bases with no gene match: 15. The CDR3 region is CASSLGRGTSGVVSTQYF. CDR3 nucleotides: TGTGCCAGCAGCTTAGGGAGAGGTACTAGCGGGGTAGTAAGTACGCAGTATTTT.

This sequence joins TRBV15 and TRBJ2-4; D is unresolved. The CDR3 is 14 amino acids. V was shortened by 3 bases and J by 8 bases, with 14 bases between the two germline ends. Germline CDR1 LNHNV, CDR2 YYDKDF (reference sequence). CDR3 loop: CATSSPDGWDIQYF. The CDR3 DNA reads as TGTGCCACCAGCAGTCCCGACGGCTGGGACATTCAGTACTTC.

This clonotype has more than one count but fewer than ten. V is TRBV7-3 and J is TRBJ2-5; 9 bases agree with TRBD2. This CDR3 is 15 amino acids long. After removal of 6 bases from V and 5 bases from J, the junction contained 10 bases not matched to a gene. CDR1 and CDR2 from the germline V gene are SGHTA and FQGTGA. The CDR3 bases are TGTGCCAGCAGTCTCAGCGGGGGGCAAGCGGAGACCCAGTACTTC. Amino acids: CASSLSGGQAETQYF.

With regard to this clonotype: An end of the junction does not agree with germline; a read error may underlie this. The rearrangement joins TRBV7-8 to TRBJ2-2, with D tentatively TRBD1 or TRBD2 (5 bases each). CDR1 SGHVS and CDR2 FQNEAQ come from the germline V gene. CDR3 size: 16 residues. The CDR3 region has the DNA TGTGCCAGCAGCCTAGCTTGGGGCAGCAACACCGGGGAGCTGTTTTTT. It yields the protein CASSLAWGSNTGELFF.

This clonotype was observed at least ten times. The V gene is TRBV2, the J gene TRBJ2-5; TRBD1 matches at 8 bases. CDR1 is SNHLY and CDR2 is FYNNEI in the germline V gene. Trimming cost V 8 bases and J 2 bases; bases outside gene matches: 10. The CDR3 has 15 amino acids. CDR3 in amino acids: CASRAWTGLQETQYF. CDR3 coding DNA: TGTGCCAGCCGCGCTTGGACAGGGCTGCAAGAGACCCAGTACTTC. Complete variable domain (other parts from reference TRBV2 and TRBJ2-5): EPEVTQTPSHQVTQMGQEVILRCVPISNHLYFYWYRQILGQKVEFLVSFYNNEISEKSEIFDDQFSVERPDGSNFTLKIRSTKLEDSAMYFCASRAWTGLQETQYFGPGTRLLVL.

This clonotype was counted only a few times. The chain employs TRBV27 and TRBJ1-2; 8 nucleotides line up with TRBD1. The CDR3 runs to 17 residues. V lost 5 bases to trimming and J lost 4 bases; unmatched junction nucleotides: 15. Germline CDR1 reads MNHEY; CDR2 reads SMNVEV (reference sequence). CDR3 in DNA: TGTGCCAGCAGTGCTATAGGACAGGGATGGGGGCTCTATGGCTACACCTTC. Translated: CASSAIGQGWGLYGYTF.

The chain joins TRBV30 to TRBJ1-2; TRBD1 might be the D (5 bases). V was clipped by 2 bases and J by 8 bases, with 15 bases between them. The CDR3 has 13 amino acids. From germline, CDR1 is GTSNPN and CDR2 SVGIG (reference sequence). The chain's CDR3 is CAWSRGLAEGYTF. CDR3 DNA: TGTGCCTGGAGTAGGGGATTAGCGGAGGGCTACACCTTC.

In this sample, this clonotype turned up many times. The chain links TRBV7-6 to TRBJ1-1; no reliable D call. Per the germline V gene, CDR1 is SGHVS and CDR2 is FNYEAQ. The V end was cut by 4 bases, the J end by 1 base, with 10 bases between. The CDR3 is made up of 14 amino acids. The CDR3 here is CASSSTRQNTEAFF. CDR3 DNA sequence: TGTGCCAGCAGCTCCACAAGGCAGAACACTGAAGCTTTCTTT. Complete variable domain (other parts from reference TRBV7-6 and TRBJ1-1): GAGVSQSPRYKVTKRGQDVALRCDPISGHVSLYWYRQALGQGPEFLTYFNYEAQQDKSGLPNDRFSAERPEGSISTLTIQRTEQRDSAMYRCASSSTRQNTEAFFGQGTRLTVV.

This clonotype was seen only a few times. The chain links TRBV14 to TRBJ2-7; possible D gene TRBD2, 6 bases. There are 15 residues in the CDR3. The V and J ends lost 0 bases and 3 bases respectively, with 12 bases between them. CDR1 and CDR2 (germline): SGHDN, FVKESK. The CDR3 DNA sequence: TGTGCCAGCAGCCAAGAGGAGGCGGGAATCTACGAGCAGTACTTC. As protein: CASSQEEAGIYEQYF.

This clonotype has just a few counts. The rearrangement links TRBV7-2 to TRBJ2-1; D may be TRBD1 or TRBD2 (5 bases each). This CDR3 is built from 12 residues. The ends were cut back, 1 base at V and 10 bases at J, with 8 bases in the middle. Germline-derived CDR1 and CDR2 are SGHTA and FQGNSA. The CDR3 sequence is CASSLDGDEQFF. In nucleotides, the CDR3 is TGTGCCAGCAGCTTAGATGGGGACGAGCAGTTCTTC.

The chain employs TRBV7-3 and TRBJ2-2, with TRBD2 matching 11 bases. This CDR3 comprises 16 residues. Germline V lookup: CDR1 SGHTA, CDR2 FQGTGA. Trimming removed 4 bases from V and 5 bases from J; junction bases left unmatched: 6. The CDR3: CASSYPGTSGTGELFF. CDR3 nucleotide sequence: TGTGCCAGCAGCTATCCTGGGACTAGCGGAACCGGGGAGCTGTTTTTT. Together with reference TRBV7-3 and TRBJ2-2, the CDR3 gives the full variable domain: GAGVSQTPSNKVTEKGKYVELRCDPISGHTALYWYRQSLGQGPEFLIYFQGTGAADDSGLPNDRFFAVRPEGSVSTLKIQRTERGDSAVYLCASSYPGTSGTGELFFGEGSRLTVL.

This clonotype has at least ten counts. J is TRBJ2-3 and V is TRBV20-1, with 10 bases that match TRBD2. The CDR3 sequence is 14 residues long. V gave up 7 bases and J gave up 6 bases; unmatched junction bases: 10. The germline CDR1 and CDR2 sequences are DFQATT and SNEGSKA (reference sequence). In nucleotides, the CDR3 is TGCAGTGTCAGAAGCGGGAGGGCCGGGGATACGCAGTATTTT. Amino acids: CSVRSGRAGDTQYF.

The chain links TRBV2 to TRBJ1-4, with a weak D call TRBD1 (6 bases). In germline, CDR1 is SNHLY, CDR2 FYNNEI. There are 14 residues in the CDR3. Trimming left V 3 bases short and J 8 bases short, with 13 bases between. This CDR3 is CASSDRGRGEKLFF. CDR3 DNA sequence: TGTGCCAGCAGTGACAGGGGAAGGGGCGAAAAACTGTTTTTT.

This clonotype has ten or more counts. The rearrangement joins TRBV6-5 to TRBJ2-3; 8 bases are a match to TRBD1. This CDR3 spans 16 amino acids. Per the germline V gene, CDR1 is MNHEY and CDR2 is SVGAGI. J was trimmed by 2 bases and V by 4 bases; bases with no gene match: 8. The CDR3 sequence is CASSFPRQGITDTQYF. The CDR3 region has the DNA TGTGCCAGCAGTTTCCCCCGACAGGGGATCACAGATACGCAGTATTTT.

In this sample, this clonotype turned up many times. The CDR3 reads CASSSAIDNQPQHF. DNA for the CDR3: TGTGCCAGCAGTTCAGCTATCGATAATCAGCCCCAGCATTTT. V gene TRBV12-3 or TRBV12-4 combines with J gene TRBJ1-5, with no clear D. V was trimmed by 4 bases and J by 4 bases, leaving 11 bases between them. This CDR3 is 14 amino acids long.

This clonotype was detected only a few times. CDR3: CSARALEAGSHNEQFF. CDR3 coding DNA: TGCAGTGCTAGAGCCCTCGAGGCGGGATCCCACAATGAGCAGTTCTTC. The chain employs TRBV20-1 and TRBJ2-1, with D possibly matching TRBD2 (6 bases). CDR3 length: 16 residues. Germline lookup yields CDR1 DFQATT and CDR2 SNEGSKA (reference sequence). V dropped 1 base and J dropped 5 bases, with 18 bases sitting between them.

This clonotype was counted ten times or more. The CDR3 region is CASSSGQDYNEQFF. The CDR3 DNA reads as TGTGCCAGCAGCTCCGGACAGGACTACAATGAGCAGTTCTTC. V and J are TRBV11-3 and TRBJ2-1; the match to TRBD1 covers 7 bases. Unmatched junction bases numbered 3, after V lost 4 bases and J lost 3 bases. The CDR3 is made up of 14 amino acids. Germline V gives CDR1 SGHNT, CDR2 YENEEA.

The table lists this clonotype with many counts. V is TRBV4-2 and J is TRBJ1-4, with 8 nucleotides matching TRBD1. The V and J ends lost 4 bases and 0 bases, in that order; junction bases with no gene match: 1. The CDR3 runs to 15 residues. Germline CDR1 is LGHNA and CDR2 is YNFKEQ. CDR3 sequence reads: CASSPTGATNEKLFF. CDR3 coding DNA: TGTGCCAGCAGCCCGACAGGGGCAACTAATGAAAAACTGTTTTTT.

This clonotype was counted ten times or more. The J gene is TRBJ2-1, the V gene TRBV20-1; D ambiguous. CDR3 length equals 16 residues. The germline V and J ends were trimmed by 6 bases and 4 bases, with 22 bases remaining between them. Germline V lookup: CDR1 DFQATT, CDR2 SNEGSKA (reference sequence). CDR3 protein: CSARPPVRRRYNEQFF. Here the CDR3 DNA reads TGCAGTGCCCGCCCGCCTGTAAGGAGAAGGTACAATGAGCAGTTCTTC.

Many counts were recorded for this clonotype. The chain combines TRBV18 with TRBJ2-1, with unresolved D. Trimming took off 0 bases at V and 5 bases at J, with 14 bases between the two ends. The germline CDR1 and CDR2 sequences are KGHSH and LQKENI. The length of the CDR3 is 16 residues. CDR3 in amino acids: CASSPPGPIPDNEQFF. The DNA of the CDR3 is TGTGCCAGCTCACCACCTGGTCCGATTCCCGACAATGAGCAGTTCTTC.

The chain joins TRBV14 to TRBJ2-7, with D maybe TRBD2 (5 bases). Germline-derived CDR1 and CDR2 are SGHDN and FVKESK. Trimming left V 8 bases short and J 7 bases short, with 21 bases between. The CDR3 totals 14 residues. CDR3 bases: TGTGCCAGCGGCCTTGGGCATGGACTTTTGGAGCAGTACTTC. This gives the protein CASGLGHGLLEQYF.

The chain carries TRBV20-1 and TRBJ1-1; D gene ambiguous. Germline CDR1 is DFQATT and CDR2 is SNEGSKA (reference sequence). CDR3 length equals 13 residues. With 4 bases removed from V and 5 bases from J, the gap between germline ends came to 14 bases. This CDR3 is CSATLTEGTEAFF. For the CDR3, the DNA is TGCAGTGCTACCCTGACGGAAGGGACTGAAGCTTTCTTT.

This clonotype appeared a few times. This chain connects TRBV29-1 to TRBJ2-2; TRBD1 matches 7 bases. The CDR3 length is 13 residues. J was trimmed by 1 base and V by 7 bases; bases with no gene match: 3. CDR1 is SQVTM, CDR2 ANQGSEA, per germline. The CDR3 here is CSGRTGNTGELFF. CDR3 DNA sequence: TGCAGCGGCAGGACAGGGAACACCGGGGAGCTGTTTTTT.